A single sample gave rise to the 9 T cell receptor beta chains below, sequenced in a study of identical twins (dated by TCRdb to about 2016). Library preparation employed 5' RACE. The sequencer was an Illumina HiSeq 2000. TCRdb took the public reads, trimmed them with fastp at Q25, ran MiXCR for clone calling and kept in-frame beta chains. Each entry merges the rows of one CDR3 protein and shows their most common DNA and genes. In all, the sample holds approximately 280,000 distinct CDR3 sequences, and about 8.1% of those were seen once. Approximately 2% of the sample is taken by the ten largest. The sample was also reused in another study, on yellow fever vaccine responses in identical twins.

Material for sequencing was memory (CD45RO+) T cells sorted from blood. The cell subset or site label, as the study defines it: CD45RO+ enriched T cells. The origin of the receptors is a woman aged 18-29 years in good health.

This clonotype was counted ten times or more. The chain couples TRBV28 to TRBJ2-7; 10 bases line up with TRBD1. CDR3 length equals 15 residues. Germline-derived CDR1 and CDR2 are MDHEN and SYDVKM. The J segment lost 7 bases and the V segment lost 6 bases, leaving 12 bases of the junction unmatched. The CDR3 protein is CASRRIGTGEGEQYF. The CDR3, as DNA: TGTGCCAGCAGGAGAATAGGGACAGGGGAGGGAGAGCAGTACTTC.

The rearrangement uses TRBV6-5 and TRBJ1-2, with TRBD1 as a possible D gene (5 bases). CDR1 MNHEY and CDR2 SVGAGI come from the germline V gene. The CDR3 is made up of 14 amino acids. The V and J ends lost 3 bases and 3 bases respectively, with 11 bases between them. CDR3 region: CASSYGQGYYGYTF. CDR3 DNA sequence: TGTGCCAGCAGTTATGGGCAGGGATACTATGGCTACACCTTC.

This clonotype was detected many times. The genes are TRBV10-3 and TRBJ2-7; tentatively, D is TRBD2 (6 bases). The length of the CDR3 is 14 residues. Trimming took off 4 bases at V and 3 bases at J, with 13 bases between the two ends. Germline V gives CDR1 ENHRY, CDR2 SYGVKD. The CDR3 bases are TGTGCCATCAGTGGGCCGGTGGAGGGCTACGAGCAGTACTTC. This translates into CAISGPVEGYEQYF.

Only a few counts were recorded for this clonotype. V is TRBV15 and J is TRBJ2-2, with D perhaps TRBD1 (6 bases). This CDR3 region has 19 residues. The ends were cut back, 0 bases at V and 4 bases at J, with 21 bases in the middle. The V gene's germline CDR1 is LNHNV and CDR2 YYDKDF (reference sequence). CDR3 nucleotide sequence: TGTGCCACCAGCAGAGATGGGGCCCAGCGGCGCAGGGGCACCGGGGAGCTGTTTTTT. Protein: CATSRDGAQRRRGTGELFF.

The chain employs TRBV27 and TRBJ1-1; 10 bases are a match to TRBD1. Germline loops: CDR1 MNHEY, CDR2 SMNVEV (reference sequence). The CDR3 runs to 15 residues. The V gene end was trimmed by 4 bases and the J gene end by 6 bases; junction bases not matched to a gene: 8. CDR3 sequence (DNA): TGTGCCAGCAGTTCTCGGGACAGGGGAGATCCTGAAGCTTTCTTT. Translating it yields CASSSRDRGDPEAFF.

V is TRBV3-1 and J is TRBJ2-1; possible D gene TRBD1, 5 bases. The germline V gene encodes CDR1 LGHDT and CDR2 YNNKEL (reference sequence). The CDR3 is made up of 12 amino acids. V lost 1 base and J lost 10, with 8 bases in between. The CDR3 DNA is TGTGCCAGCAGCCAAGCTAGGGGCGAGCAGTTCTTC. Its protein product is CASSQARGEQFF.

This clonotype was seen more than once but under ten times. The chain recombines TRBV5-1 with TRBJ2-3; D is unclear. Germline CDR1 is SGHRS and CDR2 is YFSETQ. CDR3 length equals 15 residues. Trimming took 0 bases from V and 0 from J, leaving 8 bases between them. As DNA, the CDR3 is TGCGCCAGCAGCTTGGAAGGCTATAGCACAGATACGCAGTATTTT. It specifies CASSLEGYSTDTQYF. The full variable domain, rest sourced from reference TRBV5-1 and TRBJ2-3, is KAGVTQTPRYLIKTRGQQVTLSCSPISGHRSVSWYQQTPGQGLQFLFEYFSETQRNKGNFPGRFSGRQFSNSRSEMNVSTLELGDSALYLCASSLEGYSTDTQYFGPGTRLTVL.

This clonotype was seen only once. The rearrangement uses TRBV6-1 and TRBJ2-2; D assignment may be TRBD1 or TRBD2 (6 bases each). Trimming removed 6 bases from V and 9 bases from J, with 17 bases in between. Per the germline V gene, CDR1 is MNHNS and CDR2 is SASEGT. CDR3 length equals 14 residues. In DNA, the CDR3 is TGTGCCAGCAGAGCACAGGGAAGCGGGCGGGAGCTGTTTTTT. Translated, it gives CASRAQGSGRELFF.

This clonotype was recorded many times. The CDR3 spells CASSSNAWSMPSGANVLTF. The CDR3 coding sequence is TGTGCCAGCAGCTCAAATGCGTGGTCAATGCCCTCTGGGGCCAACGTCCTGACTTTC. This sequence joins TRBV5-6 and TRBJ2-6; D is unclear. V shed 3 bases and J shed 0 bases, with 19 bases lying between them. CDR3 length: 19 amino acids. Germline-derived CDR1 and CDR2 are SGHDT and YYEEEE.